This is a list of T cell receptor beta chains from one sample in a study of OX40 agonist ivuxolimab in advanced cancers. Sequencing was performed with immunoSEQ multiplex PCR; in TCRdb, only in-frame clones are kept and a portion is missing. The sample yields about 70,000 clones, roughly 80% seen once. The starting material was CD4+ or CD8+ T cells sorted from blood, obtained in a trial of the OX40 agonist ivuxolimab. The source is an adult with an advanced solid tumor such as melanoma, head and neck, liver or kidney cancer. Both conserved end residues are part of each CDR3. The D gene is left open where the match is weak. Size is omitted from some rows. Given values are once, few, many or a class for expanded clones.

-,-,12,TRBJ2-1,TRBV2,TGTGCCAGCACCCCAGGGGTAGATGAGCAGTTCTTC,CASTPGVDEQFF
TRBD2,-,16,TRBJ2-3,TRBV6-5,TGTGCCAGCAGTTACTCTCCGAGCGGGGGGGCAGATACGCAGTATTTT,CASSYSPSGGADTQYF
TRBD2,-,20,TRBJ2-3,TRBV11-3,TGTGCCAGCAGCTTATATGGACTAGCGGCGAAATGCCCCTACACAGATACGCAGTATTTT,CASSLYGLAAKCPYTDTQYF
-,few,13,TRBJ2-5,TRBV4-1,TGCGCCAGCAGCCCACAGCAGCGTGAGACCCAGTACTTC,CASSPQQRETQYF
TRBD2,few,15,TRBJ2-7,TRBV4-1,TGCGCCAGCAGCCAAGAGCCCGGGACTAGCGGGGGGCTGAACTTC,CASSQEPGTSGGLNF
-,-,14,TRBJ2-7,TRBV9,TGTGCCAGCAGCCCAACGACAGAGTTCTACGAGCAGTACTTC,CASSPTTEFYEQYF
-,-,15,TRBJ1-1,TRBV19,TGTGCCAGTAGTACCGGTTCTGGGAGAGAAACTGAAGCTTTCTTT,CASSTGSGRETEAFF
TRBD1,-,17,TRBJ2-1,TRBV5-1,TGCGCCAGCAGCCCTATAACCGGCAGGGGGCCTAACAATGAGCAGTTCTTC,CASSPITGRGPNNEQFF
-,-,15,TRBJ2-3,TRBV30,TGTGCCTGGAGTGCGTTGGGAGACGCAACAGATACGCAGTATTTT,CAWSALGDATDTQYF
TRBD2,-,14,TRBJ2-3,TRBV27,TGTGCCAGCAGTTTGGGGACTAGTCCAGATACGCAGTATTTT,CASSLGTSPDTQYF
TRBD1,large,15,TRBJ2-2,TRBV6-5,TGTGCCAGCAGCCTCCGGGACAGGGACACCGGGGAGCTGTTTTTT,CASSLRDRDTGELFF
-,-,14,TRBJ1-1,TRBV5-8,TGTGCCAGCAGCTTAGGGGAAATGGGGACTGAAGCTTTCTTT,CASSLGEMGTEAFF
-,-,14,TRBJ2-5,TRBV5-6,TGTGCCAGCAGCTTGAGGTCACTCGAAGAGACCCAGTACTTC,CASSLRSLEETQYF
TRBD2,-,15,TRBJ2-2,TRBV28,TGTGCCAGCAGTTTACCTAGCGGGGGGGCCGGGGAGCTGTTTTTT,CASSLPSGGAGELFF
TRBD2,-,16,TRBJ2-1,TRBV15,TGTGCCACCAGCAGAGGTCCAGCGGGGGGATACAATGAGCAGTTCTTC,CATSRGPAGGYNEQFF
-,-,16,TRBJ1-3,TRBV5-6,TGTGCCAGCAGCTTGGGGGCGGAGATCTCTGGAAACACCATATATTTT,CASSLGAEISGNTIYF
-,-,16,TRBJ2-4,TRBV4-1,TGCGCCAGCAGCCAACCCGGGGGACTAGCCAAAAACATTCAGTACTTC,CASSQPGGLAKNIQYF
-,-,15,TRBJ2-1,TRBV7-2,TGTGCCAGCATCCAGCGGAGGGCGTCCTACAATGAGCAGTTCTTC,CASIQRRASYNEQFF
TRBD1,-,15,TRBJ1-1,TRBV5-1,TGCGCCAGCAGCCGAATGACAGGGGGGAACACTGAAGCTTTCTTT,CASSRMTGGNTEAFF
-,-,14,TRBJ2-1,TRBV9,TGTGCCAGCAGCGCCGATGGGGACTACAATGAGCAGTTCTTC,CASSADGDYNEQFF
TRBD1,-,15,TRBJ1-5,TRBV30,TGTGCCTGGAGAGCTCCGGGACAGGTTAATCAGCCCCAGCATTTT,CAWRAPGQVNQPQHF
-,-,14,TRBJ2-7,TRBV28,TGTGCCAGCAGCTTGGGGCAGGGGGGATACGAGCAGTACTTC,CASSLGQGGYEQYF
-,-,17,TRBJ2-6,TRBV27,TGTGCCAGCAGTTTATTATTCCGGGGGACTGGGGCCAACGTCCTGACTTTC,CASSLLFRGTGANVLTF
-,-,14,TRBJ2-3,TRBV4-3,TGCGCCAGCAGCCAAGATACGGGGACAGATACGCAGTATTTT,CASSQDTGTDTQYF
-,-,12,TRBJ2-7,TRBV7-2,TGTGCCAGCAGCTTATTCGGGGGCGAGCAGTACTTC,CASSLFGGEQYF
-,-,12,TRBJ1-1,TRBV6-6,TGTGCCAGCAGGCTAAGGCCCACTGAAGCTTTCTTT,CASRLRPTEAFF
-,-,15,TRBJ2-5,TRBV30,TGTGCCTGGAGTGTACAGCGAGGCCTCCAAGAGACCCAGTACTTC,CAWSVQRGLQETQYF
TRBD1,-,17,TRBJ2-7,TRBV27,TGTGCCAGCAGTTCAGCCTCGACAGGGGGATTTTCCTACGAGCAGTACTTC,CASSSASTGGFSYEQYF
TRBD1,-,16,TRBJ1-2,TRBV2,TGTGCCAGCAGTGAAGTGTGGACAGGGGGCAACTATGGCTACACCTTC,CASSEVWTGGNYGYTF
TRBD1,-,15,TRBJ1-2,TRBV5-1,TGCGCCAGCAGCCTGGGACAGGGAGGCAACTATGGCTACACCTTC,CASSLGQGGNYGYTF